Listed below are T cell receptor beta chains from one sample, sequenced in a study of cytomegalovirus exposure and HLA in healthy donors. The data were produced by immunoSEQ multiplex PCR, yet TCRdb's version contains in-frame clones alone and is incomplete. This table holds under 200,000 clones, approximately 80% found once. Sequencing was carried out using PBMCs. The source is a male donor in good health and CMV-seropositive. CDR3s include the opening cysteine and the closing phenylalanine or tryptophan. Fields, in order: J gene, D gene, V gene, clone size, CDR3 DNA, CDR3 protein. The D gene is left open where the match is weak. Clone size appears in some rows only: once, few, many, or a class for an expanded clone.

TRBJ1-4 | - | TRBV10-3 | - | TGTGCCATCAGTGCTGCTCGAGTGAATCCCAATGAAAAACTGTTTTTT | CAISAARVNPNEKLFF
TRBJ2-1 | - | TRBV30 | - | TGTGCCTGGAGTGTACGCCCCTCGGGCAGGGGCCTTTCCAATGAGCAGTTCTTC | CAWSVRPSGRGLSNEQFF
TRBJ2-7 | TRBD1 | TRBV27 | once | TGTGCCAGCAGTTCGGGACAGTCCTACGAGCAGTACTTC | CASSSGQSYEQYF
TRBJ2-4 | - | TRBV6-5 | - | TGTGCCAGCAGGGGGGGATTAGCCAAAAACAGTCAGTACTTC | CASRGGLAKNSQYF
TRBJ2-4 | TRBD1 | TRBV5-1 | - | TGCGCCAGCAGCTTGCGAGCAGGGGGTGATCAAGCCAAAAACATTCAGTACTTC | CASSLRAGGDQAKNIQYF
TRBJ2-6 | - | TRBV19 | - | TGTGCCAGTAGTATCTCCTCCCGGGGATCGGGGGCCAACGTCCTGACTTTC | CASSISSRGSGANVLTF
TRBJ1-1 | - | TRBV14 | - | TGTGCCAGCTCGTGGCTCGTGAACACTGAAGCTTTCTTT | CASSWLVNTEAFF
TRBJ2-7 | - | TRBV7-9 | - | TGTGCCAGCAGCTTCAGCAGGGGCCGCTCCTACGAGCAGTACTTC | CASSFSRGRSYEQYF
TRBJ2-7 | - | TRBV11-2 | - | TGTGCCAGCAGCTTAGTGTATCGGCAGGGCTCCTACGAGCAGTACTTC | CASSLVYRQGSYEQYF
TRBJ2-3 | TRBD2 | TRBV4-3 | - | TGCGCCAGCAGCGATACCCTAGCGGGAGTGCGAAGAGATACGCAGTATTTT | CASSDTLAGVRRDTQYF
TRBJ1-2 | TRBD1 | TRBV15 | - | TGTGCCACCAGCAGAGATCTGGCTGATTGGACAGGAGGCGGGAATGGCTACACCTTC | CATSRDLADWTGGGNGYTF
TRBJ2-7 | - | TRBV5-4 | - | TGTGCCAGCAGCTTGATACAGGGCCACGAGCAGTACTTC | CASSLIQGHEQYF
TRBJ2-7 | TRBD1 | TRBV19 | once | TGTGCCAGTAGTACGGGACAGTCCTACGAGCAGTACTTC | CASSTGQSYEQYF
TRBJ2-3 | TRBD2 | TRBV7-8 | - | TGTGCCAGCAGCTTGCCGAGGACTAGCGGGGGCTTCAGCACAGATACGCAGTATTTT | CASSLPRTSGGFSTDTQYF
TRBJ1-6 | - | TRBV5-1 | - | TGCGCCAGCAGCCCCCCCGGGTCGGGTCAAAATTCACCCCTCCACTTT | CASSPPGSGQNSPLHF
TRBJ1-1 | - | TRBV18 | - | TGTGCCAGCTCAAGGGCCCGGGGGGGCACGGGCACTGAAGCTTTCTTT | CASSRARGGTGTEAFF
TRBJ2-7 | - | TRBV4-1 | once | TGCGCCAGCAGCCAAGACACGTCCAGGGGGGAACAGTACTTC | CASSQDTSRGEQYF
TRBJ2-1 | - | TRBV27 | - | TGTGCCAGCAGTTTATACCCCTTTCCAGGGGGGTATGAGCAGTTCTTC | CASSLYPFPGGYEQFF
TRBJ2-1 | - | TRBV5-1 | - | TGCGCCAGCAGCTTGGCCGACAGCACCTACAATGAGCAGTTCTTC | CASSLADSTYNEQFF
TRBJ2-6 | - | TRBV7-6 | - | TGTGCCAGCAGTAGGAGGGGAGCTGGGGCCAACGTCCTGACTTTC | CASSRRGAGANVLTF
TRBJ2-1 | TRBD1 | TRBV5-4 | - | TGTGCCAGCAGCTTGGCGAGGGGGCTCTACAATGAGCAGTTCTTC | CASSLARGLYNEQFF
TRBJ2-5 | TRBD1 | TRBV5-1 | - | TGCGCCAGCAGCACGGGACAGGGGAGGGAGACCCAGTACTTC | CASSTGQGRETQYF
TRBJ2-1 | TRBD2 | TRBV7-2 | - | TGTGCCAGCAGCGCTTTGCCCCTACGTCTAGCGGCTGTCAATGAGCAGTTCTTC | CASSALPLRLAAVNEQFF
TRBJ1-2 | TRBD1 | TRBV7-2 | - | TGTGCCAGCAGCTTAGAAGCGACAGACAGGGGAGTTTATGGCTACACCTTC | CASSLEATDRGVYGYTF
TRBJ2-7 | TRBD1 | TRBV29-1 | few | TGCAGCGGGGGACAGGGGGATCGGGGCGAGCAGTACTTC | CSGGQGDRGEQYF
TRBJ1-1 | TRBD1 | TRBV5-1 | once | TGCGCCAGCAGCTTGGAGGGCAGGGGGCTAACTGAAGCTTTCTTT | CASSLEGRGLTEAFF
TRBJ2-7 | - | TRBV10-2 | - | TGCGCCAGCAGGGACAGCAGCTCCTACGAGCAGTACTTC | CASRDSSSYEQYF
TRBJ1-2 | TRBD1 | TRBV11-2 | - | TGTGCCAGCAGCCTGTCCGACAGGGCGTCGGGCTACACCTTC | CASSLSDRASGYTF
TRBJ1-5 | - | TRBV19 | - | TGTGCCAGTAGTATGGGGCAGGAGCCTGTCAATCAGCCCCAGCATTTT | CASSMGQEPVNQPQHF
TRBJ1-2 | TRBD1 | TRBV6-1 | - | TGTGCCAGCAAGGGGGCAGCATGGGGGAACTATGGCTACACCTTC | CASKGAAWGNYGYTF
TRBJ2-3 | TRBD2 | TRBV5-4 | - | TGTGCCAGCAGCTTTGGACTAGCGGGGGGACGGGATACGCAGTATTTT | CASSFGLAGGRDTQYF
TRBJ2-3 | - | TRBV5-1 | - | TGCGCCAGCAGCCGTCCGGGAACCCCGGCTAGCACAGATACGCAGTATTTT | CASSRPGTPASTDTQYF
TRBJ2-5 | TRBD1 | TRBV5-1 | once | TGCGCCAGCAGCTTCGCGGACAGGGGGTACCAAGAGACCCAGTACTTC | CASSFADRGYQETQYF
TRBJ2-2 | - | TRBV27 | - | TGTGCCAGCAGATTTCAGGGGTTGGGAATGAACACCGGGGAGCTGTTTTTT | CASRFQGLGMNTGELFF
TRBJ2-3 | - | TRBV5-5 | once | TGTGCCAGCAGCCCCCCTTTAAGCGGAGATACGCAGTATTTT | CASSPPLSGDTQYF
TRBJ2-3 | TRBD2 | TRBV4-3 | - | TGCGCCAGCAGCCAAGGCAGCGGGGTCACAGATACGCAGTATTTT | CASSQGSGVTDTQYF
TRBJ2-2 | - | TRBV5-1 | - | TGCGCCAGCAGCTCTGGCGGGTCCACTGCCCCGAACACCGGGGAGCTGTTTTTT | CASSSGGSTAPNTGELFF
TRBJ1-1 | - | TRBV15 | few | TGTGCCACCAGCAGAGTGCGGGGCCTGGGGATTGAAGCTTTCTTT | CATSRVRGLGIEAFF
TRBJ1-2 | - | TRBV27 | - | TGTGTTAGCGGCAGGGCGTCTAACTATGGCTACACCTTC | CVSGRASNYGYTF
TRBJ1-1 | TRBD1 | TRBV9 | - | TGTGCCAGCAGCCTCAGGGGGCAAGCCACTGAAGCTTTCTTT | CASSLRGQATEAFF
TRBJ1-1 | TRBD1 | TRBV4-3 | - | TGCGCCAGCAGCCGCCGGGACAGGGTGAACACTGAAGCTTTCTTT | CASSRRDRVNTEAFF
TRBJ1-2 | TRBD1 | TRBV30 | - | TGTGCCTGGAGTGTAAAGACAGGGTTCCTTGGCTACACCTTC | CAWSVKTGFLGYTF
TRBJ1-6 | - | TRBV7-2 | - | TGTGCCAGCAGAGAGAATTCAGGGTCTCAGTCACCCCTCCACTTT | CASRENSGSQSPLHF
TRBJ2-7 | TRBD1 | TRBV5-4 | - | TGTGCCAGCAGCTGGGGACAGGGGTTATACGAGCAGTACTTC | CASSWGQGLYEQYF
TRBJ1-2 | TRBD1 | TRBV7-9 | - | TGTGCCAGCAGCTTAGTGAAGGGGGCGCAGGATGGCTACACCTTC | CASSLVKGAQDGYTF
TRBJ2-6 | - | TRBV5-4 | - | TGTGCCAGCAGCTTGCGGGGGGCTGGGGCCAACGGCCTGACTTTC | CASSLRGAGANGLTF
TRBJ1-2 | - | TRBV13 | - | TGTGCCAGCAGCTTACGGGATGGCTACACCTTC | CASSLRDGYTF
TRBJ1-1 | - | TRBV9 | - | TGTGCCAGCAGCGCGCAACAGGGCTTTACTGAAGCTTTCTTT | CASSAQQGFTEAFF
TRBJ2-4 | - | TRBV9 | - | TGTGCCAGCAGCCCACAGGGTGGCAAAAACAGTCAGTACTTC | CASSPQGGKNSQYF
TRBJ2-7 | - | TRBV19 | - | TGTGCCAGTAGCTTTACAGGGTTGGACGAGCAGTACTTC | CASSFTGLDEQYF
TRBJ1-2 | - | TRBV30 | - | TGTGCCTGGAGTAGGGAGGGGTACTATGGCTACACCTTC | CAWSREGYYGYTF
TRBJ2-5 | TRBD1 | TRBV19 | - | TGTGCCAGTAGTACTTGGACAGGAGCAGAGACCCAGTACTTC | CASSTWTGAETQYF
TRBJ1-1 | - | TRBV19 | - | TGTGCCAGTAGTACAGACCCGAAGAGGAGAAATGGGAACACTGAAGCTTTCTTT | CASSTDPKRRNGNTEAFF